The 22 T cell receptor beta chains given below trace back to one sample, sequenced in a study of blood T cell repertoires in COVID-19. The data were produced by immunoSEQ multiplex PCR, yet TCRdb's version contains in-frame clones alone and is incomplete. The sample comprises 350,000 to 550,000 clones, 85% to 90% of which are singletons, and 4.3% rests with the top ten. The specimen was peripheral blood. All receptors come from a woman in her 30s with acute or convalescent COVID-19.

The genes are TRBV5-8 and TRBJ2-2; TRBD1 is a possible D gene (5 bases). Germline V gives CDR1 SGHTS, CDR2 YDEGEE. The V and J ends lost 4 bases and 5 bases respectively, with 15 bases between them. The CDR3 runs 15 residues. CDR3 coding DNA: TGTGCCAGCAGCATCCTGTTACAGGCGACCGGGGAGCTGTTTTTT. Its translation is CASSILLQATGELFF.

This rearrangement joins TRBV20-1 to TRBJ1-1; D uncertain. Per the germline V gene, CDR1 is DFQATT and CDR2 is SNEGSKA (reference sequence). The V end was cut by 3 bases, the J end by 4 bases, with 9 bases between. The CDR3 covers 12 residues. CDR3 amino acids: CSASPGITEAFF. The CDR3 region has the DNA TGCAGTGCTAGTCCCGGGATCACTGAAGCTTTCTTT.

The V and J genes are TRBV9 and TRBJ1-2; D might be TRBD1 (5 bases). The CDR3 contains 15 residues. Trimming removed 0 bases from V and 7 bases from J, with 16 bases in between. CDR1 and CDR2 from the germline V gene are SGDLS and YYNGEE. The CDR3 loop is CASSVDGAPWGGYTF. DNA of the CDR3: TGTGCCAGCAGCGTAGATGGGGCGCCCTGGGGTGGCTACACCTTC.

V usage is TRBV6-1 and J usage is TRBJ1-5, with D tentatively TRBD1 (5 bases). Per the germline V gene, CDR1 is MNHNS and CDR2 is SASEGT. The CDR3 consists of 19 residues. V was clipped by 3 bases and J by 4 bases, with 25 bases between them. DNA for the CDR3: TGTGCCAGCAGTGAGGGGGTCGGAGGGTACGTCCTGGGGAATCAGCCCCAGCATTTT. Translating it yields CASSEGVGGYVLGNQPQHF.

Here the CDR3 reads CASSVASGREQFF. The DNA for the CDR3 is TGTGCCAGCAGCGTAGCTAGTGGAAGGGAGCAGTTCTTC. The rearrangement joins TRBV9 to TRBJ2-1; D is unresolved. This CDR3 has 13 residues. From germline, CDR1 is SGDLS and CDR2 YYNGEE. V was shortened by 0 bases and J by 10 bases, with 11 bases between the two germline ends.

This rearrangement joins TRBV2 to TRBJ2-3, with 7 bases aligning to TRBD2. Germline trimming cut 11 bases from V and 0 bases from J; bases unmatched to any gene: 11. Per the germline V gene, CDR1 is SNHLY and CDR2 is FYNNEI. The CDR3 is 15 residues long. The DNA of the CDR3 is TGTGCCGGCTGTACGGGACTACTCAGCACAGATACGCAGTATTTT. The encoded protein is CAGCTGLLSTDTQYF.

The rearrangement uses TRBV4-1 and TRBJ1-5; D ambiguous. Deletions cut 6 bases from V and 6 bases from J, with 15 bases between. The CDR3 consists of 14 residues. The germline gives CDR1 MGHRA, CDR2 YSYEKL. CDR3 sequence reads: CASSIALEGQPQHF. The CDR3 nucleotides read TGCGCCAGCAGTATCGCCCTAGAAGGTCAGCCCCAGCATTTT.

The rearrangement uses TRBV5-1 and TRBJ2-1; D is possibly TRBD1 (6 bases). This CDR3 contains 16 residues. Trimming took 2 bases from V and 0 from J, leaving 12 bases between them. Germline CDR1 SGHRS, CDR2 YFSETQ. As DNA, the CDR3 is TGCGCCAGCAGCTTACGGACAGAAAGCTCCTACAATGAGCAGTTCTTC. This encodes CASSLRTESSYNEQFF.

This chain uses TRBV9 with TRBJ2-2; 7 nucleotides line up with TRBD1. The V gene's germline CDR1 is SGDLS and CDR2 YYNGEE. The ends lost 0 bases at V and 4 bases at J; junction bases unmatched: 6. This CDR3 is built from 16 residues. The DNA for the CDR3 is TGTGCCAGCAGCGTAGAGAGAGGGGGCACCACCGGGGAGCTGTTTTTT. It encodes CASSVERGGTTGELFF.

V is TRBV5-1 and J is TRBJ1-1; 7 nucleotides agree with TRBD1. The CDR3 is made up of 16 amino acids. V lost 1 base to trimming and J lost 6 bases; unmatched junction nucleotides: 12. Germline CDR1 and CDR2: SGHRS and YFSETQ. CDR3 sequence reads: CASSLTTGWSAAEAFF. The CDR3 nucleotides read TGCGCCAGCAGCTTGACGACAGGGTGGTCGGCCGCTGAAGCTTTCTTT.

The chain has TRBV15 and TRBJ1-1, with D possibly TRBD1 on 6 matching bases. This CDR3 region has 15 residues. V was clipped by 0 bases and J by 1 base, with 9 bases between them. CDR1 is LNHNV and CDR2 is YYDKDF in the germline V gene (reference sequence). DNA for the CDR3: TGTGCCACCAGCAGAGAAGGGACAAGGAACACTGAAGCTTTCTTT. This sequence encodes CATSREGTRNTEAFF.

The gene calls are TRBV5-1 and TRBJ2-5, with D possibly being TRBD2 (6 bases). V lost 5 bases and J 4 bases, leaving 15 bases between the germline ends. This CDR3 contains 14 residues. Germline V CDR1 and CDR2: SGHRS, YFSETQ. CDR3 coding DNA: TGCGCCAGCAGGGAGGGTTTTACAGGAGAGACCCAGTACTTC. Translating gives CASREGFTGETQYF.

The CDR3, as DNA: TGTGCCAGCAGTGAGCCCGAACCAATCGGTCGTAACTATGGCTACACCTTC. Translation: CASSEPEPIGRNYGYTF. This rearrangement joins TRBV6-1 to TRBJ1-2, with no clear D. Germline V gives CDR1 MNHNS, CDR2 SASEGT. Trimming left V 3 bases short and J 1 base short, with 18 bases between. The CDR3 has 17 amino acids.

The gene calls are TRBV7-6 and TRBJ1-2; 7 nucleotides match TRBD1. In germline, CDR1 is SGHVS, CDR2 FNYEAQ. J was trimmed by 4 bases and V by 2 bases; bases with no gene match: 1. The CDR3 has 13 residues. The CDR3 bases are TGTGCCAGCAGCTTAAGACAGGGCTATGGCTACACCTTC. Translating it yields CASSLRQGYGYTF. The whole variable domain, filled in from reference TRBV7-6 and TRBJ1-2, reads GAGVSQSPRYKVTKRGQDVALRCDPISGHVSLYWYRQALGQGPEFLTYFNYEAQQDKSGLPNDRFSAERPEGSISTLTIQRTEQRDSAMYRCASSLRQGYGYTFGSGTRLTVV.

This chain connects TRBV2 to TRBJ2-6, with 8 positions matching TRBD1. Germline CDR1 is SNHLY and CDR2 is FYNNEI. This CDR3 comprises 16 residues. The junction had 16 bases not matched to a gene; V was cut back by 7 bases and J by 11 bases. This CDR3 reads CASNYILDRGPDVLTF. CDR3 DNA: TGTGCCAGCAATTATATACTCGACAGGGGACCCGACGTCCTGACTTTC.

The chain is built from TRBV5-1 and TRBJ2-7, with 9 positions matching TRBD1. The CDR3 loop spans 15 amino acids. J gave up 2 bases and V 2 bases, and 5 bases lay outside the gene matches. Germline CDR1 is SGHRS and CDR2 is YFSETQ. CDR3 sequence: CASSLPGQGPYEQYF. CDR3 nucleotides: TGCGCCAGCAGCTTACCGGGACAGGGACCCTACGAGCAGTACTTC.

The chain employs TRBV2 and TRBJ1-6; TRBD1 agrees at 7 bases. The CDR3 is 14 residues long. Germline values: CDR1 SNHLY, CDR2 FYNNEI. V gave up 5 bases and J gave up 6 bases; unmatched junction bases: 4. This chain's CDR3 is CASSPGTANSPLHF. The DNA for the CDR3 is TGTGCCAGCAGTCCCGGGACAGCTAATTCACCCCTCCACTTT.

This chain connects TRBV9 to TRBJ2-1, with TRBD2 identical over 9 bases. The CDR3 runs 17 residues. The germline CDR1 and CDR2 sequences are SGDLS and YYNGEE. V was pared by 4 bases and J by 4 bases, with 12 bases of the junction left unmatched. In DNA, the CDR3 is TGTGCCAGCAGCCCCAGTCCTTCTAGCGGGGTATACAATGAGCAGTTCTTC. As protein: CASSPSPSSGVYNEQFF.

Notes on this clone: The junction departs from the called germline gene at one end, perhaps through a read error. The chain carries TRBV12-5 and TRBJ1-2, with TRBD1 matching over 7 bases. The germline CDR1 and CDR2 sequences are LGHNT and FRNRAP. The CDR3 contains 13 residues. The CDR3, as DNA: TGTGCTAGTGGTTTGGAACCGGGACAGAGTACATTCTTC. It translates to CASGLEPGQSTFF.

This chain joins TRBV7-2 and TRBJ2-3; 7 bases fit TRBD2. Germline V gives CDR1 SGHTA, CDR2 FQGNSA. The CDR3 spans 14 residues. Trimming took 5 bases from V and 6 from J; bases not matched to a gene: 8. The CDR3 loop is CASSGGGLSDTQYF. The CDR3, as DNA: TGTGCCAGCAGCGGGGGGGGGTTGTCGGATACGCAGTATTTT.

The chain recombines TRBV6-1 with TRBJ2-7, with 9 bases matching TRBD1. The CDR3 consists of 16 residues. The V and J ends lost 4 bases and 4 bases, in that order; junction bases with no gene match: 11. Germline V gene lookup returns CDR1 MNHNS and CDR2 SASEGT. The DNA for the CDR3 is TGTGCCAGCAGTGCTACCCTCCGGGACAGGGTTTACGAGCAGTACTTC. Amino acids: CASSATLRDRVYEQYF.

This rearrangement joins TRBV21-1 to TRBJ1-6; the table gives TRBD1 as D, unverified against the DNA. TRBV21-1 is described as a pseudogene. The CDR3 loop spans 16 amino acids. The CDR3 sequence: CASSTRDRKDHSPLHF. In DNA, the CDR3 is TGTGCCAGCAGCACCAGGGACAGGAAGGACCATTCACCCCTCCACTTT.